The present T cell receptor (beta chain) was sequenced within a study of cytomegalovirus exposure and HLA in healthy donors. This CDR3 contains 15 residues. The V end lost 4 bases, the J end lost 1 base, and 14 bases lay between the germline ends. Germline loops: CDR1 SGHRS, CDR2 YFSETQ. PCR employed 60 Vbeta and 13 Jbeta primers. TCRdb keeps only in-frame clones here, not all; method: immunoSEQ multiplex PCR. The data show under 200,000 clones, roughly three quarters seen once. The rearrangement joins TRBV5-1 to TRBJ1-1; possibly TRBD1 for D (5 bases). The clonotype originates from a male donor in good health and CMV-seropositive. Material: PBMCs. This CDR3 reads CASSPRGDPNTEAFF. CDR3 sequence (DNA): TGCGCCAGCAGCCCCCGGGGGGACCCGAACACTGAAGCTTTCTTT.